This TCR beta chain emerged from a study of control samples from healthy donors and cancer patients. Sequencing was performed with immunoSEQ multiplex PCR; in TCRdb, only in-frame clones are kept and a portion is missing. The sample shows under 150,000 clones, under 95% of them seen only once. This CDR3 region has 12 residues. With 6 bases removed from V and 7 bases from J, the gap between germline ends came to 9 bases. The receptor was derived from a man aged 45-65 years with head and neck cancer. Sequencing was done on a sample of PBMCs. The V gene is TRBV12-3 or TRBV12-4, the J gene TRBJ1-4; no reliable D call. The CDR3 sequence is CASSEKGEKLFF. The CDR3 nucleotides read TGTGCCAGCAGCGAAAAAGGTGAAAAACTGTTTTTT.